This T cell receptor (beta chain) was documented in a study of response to subunit inactivated influenza vaccine. This clonotype was counted only a few times. TCRdb re-called the RT-PCR reads with MiXCR, one entry per CDR3 protein. The table shows some 570,000 distinct CDR3 sequences, with 11% occurring only once. V was clipped by 4 bases and J by 5 bases, with 7 bases between them. The germline CDR1 and CDR2 sequences are KGHDR and SFDVKD. The CDR3 totals 12 residues. The sample was also reused in another study, on T cells expressing NK-cell markers. From that second work: Researchers built TCR beta cDNA using 5'RACE template switching with UMIs. Source material for TCR beta repertoires consisted of sorted CD3+CD56+NKG2C+, CD3+CD56+NKG2C- and CD3+CD56-NKG2C+ T cells. Seven sequenced donors out of eight were HCMV-seropositive, one seronegative. Dominant NKG2C+ clonotypes were found to form 1.0-7.0% of CD8+ T cells in a handful of donors. In several donors, dominant clonotypes made up about 28.3-65% of CD3+CD56-NKG2C+ cells.

The specimen comprised PBMCs from blood, sampled on the day of vaccination. The J gene is TRBJ2-5, the V gene TRBV24-1; a weak D match, TRBD2 (5 bases). The sequence was collected from a man aged 50-60 years who received an inactivated influenza vaccine. The CDR3 is CATSESGETQYF. Written as DNA, the CDR3 is TGTGCCACCAGTGAGAGCGGCGAGACCCAGTACTTC.